This T cell receptor beta chain comes out of a study of identical twins' blood T cells. This CDR3 contains 15 residues. Losses at the gene ends were 4 bases for V and 4 bases for J; bases not matched to a gene: 12. Per the germline V gene, CDR1 is SQVTM and CDR2 is ANQGSEA. Whole-study findings and limits: Twin repertoire similarity may partly reflect shared environment. Twins reportedly had markedly more similar V usage than unrelated donors, even among out-of-frame TCRbeta clonotypes.

A few counts support this clonotype. Its target is unknown. Three pairs of healthy female monozygous twins were the donors. Both ends of each TCR cDNA library bore sample-specific barcodes. TCRdb reprocessed the 5' RACE reads via MiXCR and lists one record per CDR3 protein. The table lists around 380,000 distinct CDR3 sequences, 25% to 35% of them singletons. Sequenced input: PBMCs. The receptor's source is a woman between 18 and 49 years old in good health. The chain links TRBV29-1 to TRBJ1-1; the match to TRBD1 covers 7 bases. CDR3: CSVARDSSRVTEAFF. In DNA form, the CDR3 reads TGCAGCGTTGCTCGGGACAGCTCAAGGGTCACTGAAGCTTTCTTT.